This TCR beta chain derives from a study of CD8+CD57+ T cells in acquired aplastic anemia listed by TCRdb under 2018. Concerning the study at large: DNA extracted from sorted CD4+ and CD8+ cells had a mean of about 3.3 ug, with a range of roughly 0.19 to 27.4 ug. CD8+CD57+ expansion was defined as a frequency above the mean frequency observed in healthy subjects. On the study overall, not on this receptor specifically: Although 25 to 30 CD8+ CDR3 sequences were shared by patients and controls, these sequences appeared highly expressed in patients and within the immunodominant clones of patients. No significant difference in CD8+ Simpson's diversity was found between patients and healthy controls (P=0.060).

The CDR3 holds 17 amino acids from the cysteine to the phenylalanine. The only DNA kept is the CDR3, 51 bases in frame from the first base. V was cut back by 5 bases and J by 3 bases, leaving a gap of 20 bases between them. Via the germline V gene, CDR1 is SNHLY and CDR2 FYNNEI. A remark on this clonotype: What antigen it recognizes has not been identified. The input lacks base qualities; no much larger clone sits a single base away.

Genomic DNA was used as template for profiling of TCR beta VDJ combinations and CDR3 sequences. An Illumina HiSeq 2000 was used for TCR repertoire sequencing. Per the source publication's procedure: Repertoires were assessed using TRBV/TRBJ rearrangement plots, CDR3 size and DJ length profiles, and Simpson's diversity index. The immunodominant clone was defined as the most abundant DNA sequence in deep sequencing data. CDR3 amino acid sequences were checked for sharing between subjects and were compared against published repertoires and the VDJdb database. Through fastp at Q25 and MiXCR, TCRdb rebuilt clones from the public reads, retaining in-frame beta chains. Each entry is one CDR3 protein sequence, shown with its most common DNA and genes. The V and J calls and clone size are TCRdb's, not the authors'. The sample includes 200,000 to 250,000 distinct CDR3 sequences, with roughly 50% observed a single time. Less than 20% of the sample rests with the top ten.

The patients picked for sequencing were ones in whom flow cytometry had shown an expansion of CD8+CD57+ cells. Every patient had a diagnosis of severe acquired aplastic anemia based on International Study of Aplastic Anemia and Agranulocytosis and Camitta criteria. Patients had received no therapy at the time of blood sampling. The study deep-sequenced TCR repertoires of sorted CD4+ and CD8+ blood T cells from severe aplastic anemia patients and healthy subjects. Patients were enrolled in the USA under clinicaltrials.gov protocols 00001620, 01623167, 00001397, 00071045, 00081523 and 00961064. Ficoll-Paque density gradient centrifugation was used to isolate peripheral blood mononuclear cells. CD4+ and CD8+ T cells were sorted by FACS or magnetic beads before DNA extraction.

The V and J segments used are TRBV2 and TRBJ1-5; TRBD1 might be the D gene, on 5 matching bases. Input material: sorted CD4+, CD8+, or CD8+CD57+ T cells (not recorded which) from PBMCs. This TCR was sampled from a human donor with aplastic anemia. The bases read TGTGCCAGCAGTCCCTCCCTCGGGACGGAAGTCAATCAGCCCCAGCATTTT. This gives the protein CASSPSLGTEVNQPQHF.